The 10 T cell receptor beta chains below all came from one sample that was sequenced in a study of T cell repertoires in cytomegalovirus infection. Each CDR3 protein gets one entry after TCRdb re-called the reads with MiXCR. The data hold more than 650,000 distinct CDR3 sequences, with 35% observed a single time. Sequenced input: PBMCs. These receptors were collected from a human donor in good health (CMV status not recorded). Some clones in this sample may be carry-over from other donors' samples.

CDR3 in amino acids: CASSQDLPTNQPQHF. CDR3 in DNA: TGTGCCAGCAGCCAAGATTTGCCAACTAATCAGCCCCAGCATTTT. The V gene is TRBV3-1, the J gene TRBJ1-5; D is ambiguous. Germline V gene sequence: CDR1 LGHDT, CDR2 YNNKEL (reference sequence). V was clipped by 0 bases and J by 4 bases, with 10 bases between them. The CDR3 is made up of 15 amino acids.

This clonotype has more than one count but fewer than ten. The chain links TRBV9 to TRBJ1-1; D gene uncertain. Per the germline V gene, CDR1 is SGDLS and CDR2 is YYNGEE. V was clipped by 2 bases and J by 6 bases, with 23 bases between them. CDR3 size: 17 residues. The CDR3 is CASSVNSATSQEPEAFF. DNA of the CDR3: TGTGCCAGCAGCGTGAATTCCGCGACGAGCCAAGAACCTGAAGCTTTCTTT.

The chain recombines TRBV4-1 with TRBJ1-2; D remains ambiguous. CDR3 size: 16 residues. Germline V gene sequence: CDR1 MGHRA, CDR2 YSYEKL. The germline V and J ends were trimmed by 0 bases and 5 bases, with 16 bases remaining between them. In nucleotides, the CDR3 is TGCGCCAGCAGCCAAGATGCCGCCCAGCCGCGGTATGGCTACACCTTC. This encodes CASSQDAAQPRYGYTF.

V gene TRBV7-6 combines with J gene TRBJ1-1, with TRBD1 matching over 7 bases. This CDR3 is built from 13 residues. The trim removed 5 bases at V and 6 bases at J, leaving 6 bases unmatched. Germline V gives CDR1 SGHVS, CDR2 FNYEAQ. CDR3 sequence (DNA): TGTGCCAGCAGCCACACAGGGGACGCTGAAGCTTTCTTT. Protein product: CASSHTGDAEAFF. Filled out from reference TRBV7-6 and TRBJ1-1, the complete variable domain reads GAGVSQSPRYKVTKRGQDVALRCDPISGHVSLYWYRQALGQGPEFLTYFNYEAQQDKSGLPNDRFSAERPEGSISTLTIQRTEQRDSAMYRCASSHTGDAEAFFGQGTRLTVV.

This rearrangement joins TRBV2 to TRBJ1-5; TRBD1 matches at 7 bases. Trimming took 5 bases from V and 5 from J; bases not matched to a gene: 9. CDR3 length: 15 residues. Per the germline V gene, CDR1 is SNHLY and CDR2 is FYNNEI. In DNA form, the CDR3 reads TGTGCCAGCAGTAACCCCGGGACAGCTTATCAGCCCCAGCATTTT. It codes for CASSNPGTAYQPQHF.

The chain is built from TRBV5-1 and TRBJ1-2; 8 bases map to TRBD1. The V gene's germline CDR1 is SGHRS and CDR2 YFSETQ. There are 15 residues in the CDR3. The junction had 13 bases not matched to a gene; V was cut back by 4 bases and J by 8 bases. CDR3 residues: CASSATGGPVDGYTF. The CDR3 DNA reads as TGCGCCAGCAGCGCCACAGGGGGACCTGTCGACGGCTACACCTTC.

This clonotype was found a few times. The V gene is TRBV28, the J gene TRBJ1-1; D is possibly TRBD1 (6 bases). This CDR3 contains 13 residues. The germline gives CDR1 MDHEN, CDR2 SYDVKM. V was pared by 7 bases and J by 6 bases, with 15 bases between. The CDR3: CASTRLQGPEAFF. The CDR3 DNA follows: TGTGCCAGCACCCGCCTCCAGGGGCCTGAAGCTTTCTTT.

The rearrangement joins TRBV19 to TRBJ1-2; 10 positions match TRBD1. Per germline, CDR1 LNHDA and CDR2 SQIVND (reference sequence). The CDR3 loop spans 16 amino acids. With 2 bases clipped from V and 8 bases from J, the junction kept 11 bases outside the gene matches. The CDR3 coding sequence is TGTGCCAGTAGTATACGCCTAACGACAGGGGGCCTCGGCTACACCTTC. Its translation is CASSIRLTTGGLGYTF.

The chain uses TRBV27 and TRBJ2-1; 9 bases map to TRBD1. CDR3 size: 16 residues. V gave up 5 bases and J gave up 4 bases; unmatched junction bases: 9. Germline V gene lookup returns CDR1 MNHEY and CDR2 SMNVEV (reference sequence). The CDR3 DNA follows: TGTGCCAGCAGTAGTGACCGGGACAGGGTGTACAATGAGCAGTTCTTC. Protein sequence: CASSSDRDRVYNEQFF.

This clonotype turned up a few times. J is TRBJ1-4 and V is TRBV6-4, with 8 bases that match TRBD1. J lost 4 bases, V lost 5 bases, and 3 bases had no gene match. There are 14 residues in the CDR3. In germline, CDR1 is MRHNA, CDR2 SNTAGT. CDR3 sequence reads: CASSPGQDNEKLFF. In DNA, the CDR3 is TGTGCCAGCAGTCCGGGACAGGATAATGAAAAACTGTTTTTT.